This T cell receptor beta chain was profiled in a study of early T cells in non-severe SARS-CoV-2 infection. A few counts support this clonotype. Germline CDR1 reads DFQATT; CDR2 reads SNEGSKA (reference sequence). CDR3 length equals 11 residues. Trimming cost V 4 bases and J 7 bases, with 10 bases left between them. Tagging with unique molecular identifiers was applied to individual cDNA molecules. TCRdb used MiXCR to reprocess the 5' RACE reads, holding one entry per CDR3 protein. The data hold 80,000 to 95,000 distinct CDR3 sequences, with 16% observed a single time. The specimen was whole blood, collected at baseline. This clonotype originated in an adult who was a healthcare worker with PCR-confirmed SARS-CoV-2 infection or an uninfected control (not recorded which). The rearrangement links TRBV20-1 to TRBJ1-1, with D perhaps matching TRBD1 (6 bases). The CDR3 bases are TGCAGTGCTACCGGGGGCAATGAAGCTTTCTTT. Translating it yields CSATGGNEAFF.